A selection of T cell receptor beta chains follows, all from one sample in a study of control samples from healthy donors and cancer patients. Sequenced by immunoSEQ multiplex PCR; TCRdb stores in-frame clones only, minus some. The sample lists around 110,000 clones; 93% were seen once. The sample taken for sequencing was blood. The receptors stem from a man aged 30 to 45 in good health. CDR3s include the opening cysteine and the closing phenylalanine or tryptophan. A D gene is named only where the DNA matches it firmly. For some rows the clone size is stated as once, few or many, or as a class when expanded; others skip it.

J	size	V	D	DNA	CDR3
TRBJ1-1	NA	TRBV7-9	NA	TGTGCCAGCAGCCTCGCCGGGACGTCAAAGGAGGCTTTCTTT	CASSLAGTSKEAFF
TRBJ2-3	NA	TRBV6-2/TRBV6-3	NA	TGTGCCAGCAGTTACTCTTGGACCGACACAGATACGCAGTATTTT	CASSYSWTDTDTQYF
TRBJ2-2	NA	TRBV2	TRBD2	TGTGCCAGCAGTGAGAGGCTAGCGGGGGGGGACGGGGAGCTGTTTTTT	CASSERLAGGDGELFF
TRBJ1-5	NA	TRBV19	NA	TGTGCCAGTAGTGCAGACAGGACCCCCAATCAGCCCCAGCATTTT	CASSADRTPNQPQHF
TRBJ2-5	NA	TRBV4-2	NA	TGTGCCAGCAGCCAAGATATCGGAGAGACCCAGTACTTC	CASSQDIGETQYF
TRBJ2-1	NA	TRBV19	TRBD1	TGTGCCAGTGGGAGGGGACAGGGCTTTGGTGAGCAGTTCTTC	CASGRGQGFGEQFF
TRBJ1-6	once	TRBV2	NA	TGTGCCAGCAGCACATACAGGTCCTCACCCCTCCACTTT	CASSTYRSSPLHF
TRBJ1-2	NA	TRBV2	TRBD1	TGTGCCAGCAGTCCCCGACAGGGGATGAGCTATGGCTACACCTTC	CASSPRQGMSYGYTF
TRBJ2-2	NA	TRBV10-3	NA	TGTGCCATCAGTGAGGGACGGATGAACACCGGGGAGCTGTTTTTT	CAISEGRMNTGELFF
TRBJ1-2	NA	TRBV5-1	NA	TGCGCCAGCAGCTTGGTAGGTCCAGGTGGCTATGGCTACACCTTC	CASSLVGPGGYGYTF
TRBJ1-1	NA	TRBV23-1	NA	TGCGCCAGCAGTCAAACCCCAGGGTGTTCCTTGGCGAGTACTGAAGCTTTCTTT	CASSQTPGCSLASTEAFF
TRBJ1-1	NA	TRBV6-5	NA	TGTGCCAGCAGCCTCGGTGGGGGGGCGAACACTGAAGCTTTCTTT	CASSLGGGANTEAFF
TRBJ2-1	NA	TRBV5-1	TRBD2	TGCGCCAGCAGCCAGGGACTAGCGGGGGGGAATCGCAATGAGCAGTTCTTC	CASSQGLAGGNRNEQFF
TRBJ1-2	NA	TRBV14	NA	TGTGCCAGCAGCCGGGATTCAGGGGTGACCTATGGCTACACCTTC	CASSRDSGVTYGYTF
TRBJ1-1	NA	TRBV29-1	NA	TGCAGCGTTGGAGAATCGAGAGGGAGCGAAGCTTTCTTT	CSVGESRGSEAFF
TRBJ1-2	few	TRBV5-6	TRBD1	TGTGCCAGCCTGCGGGACAGGGGTTCACGGTATGGCTACACCTTC	CASLRDRGSRYGYTF
TRBJ1-2	NA	TRBV6-5	NA	TGTGCCAGTGGGGGTCCGATCTATGGCTACACCTTC	CASGGPIYGYTF
TRBJ1-5	NA	TRBV7-9	TRBD1	TGTGCCAGCAGCTTAGCGGGAGGGGGCGAGGTCCAGCATTTT	CASSLAGGGEVQHF
TRBJ1-2	NA	TRBV19	NA	TGTGCCAGTAGTAGGCGGACAGTTAACTATGGCTACACCTTC	CASSRRTVNYGYTF
TRBJ2-7	NA	TRBV6-6	TRBD1	TGTGCCAGCAGTTACCTGGGACAGACCTCCTACGAGCAGTACTTC	CASSYLGQTSYEQYF
TRBJ1-6	NA	TRBV5-1	TRBD1	TGCGCCAGCAGCTCTCGGACAGGGTCCAATTCACCCCTCCACTTT	CASSSRTGSNSPLHF
TRBJ1-3	NA	TRBV6-5	TRBD1	TGTGCCAGCAGTACGGGACAGGGGGTGGGCACCATATATTTT	CASSTGQGVGTIYF
TRBJ2-5	NA	TRBV7-8	NA	TGTGCCAGCAGCTTAGCAGGGTTGGGGATAAAAGAGACCCAGTACTTC	CASSLAGLGIKETQYF
TRBJ2-7	NA	TRBV5-5	NA	TGTGCCAGCAGCTTTTGGGCGGGGCAGTACGAGCAGTACTTC	CASSFWAGQYEQYF
TRBJ2-5	NA	TRBV24-1	NA	TGTGCCACCAGCGACAGAGAAGAGACCCAGTACTTC	CATSDREETQYF
TRBJ1-2	NA	TRBV12-5	TRBD1	TGTGCTAGTGGCCCCGACAGGGGAGTCAGACCGCCGAGGGGCTACACCTTC	CASGPDRGVRPPRGYTF
TRBJ1-1	NA	TRBV6-5	NA	TGTGCCAGCAGCGCGGGGGCGAACACTGAAGCTTTCTTT	CASSAGANTEAFF
TRBJ1-2	once	TRBV21-1	NA	TGTGCCAGCAGCAAAGGCGGCAGGGGTGGTAACTATGGCTACACCTTC	CASSKGGRGGNYGYTF
TRBJ2-1	NA	TRBV9	TRBD2	TGTGCCAGCAGCGTAGAGGCTAGCGGAAAACCCTCCGGTGAGCAGTTCTTC	CASSVEASGKPSGEQFF
TRBJ1-1	NA	TRBV28	NA	TGTGCCAGCAGTTTATACGCCTCGGACTCCAACACTCATAAGGAAGCTTTCTTT	CASSLYASDSNTHKEAFF
TRBJ1-2	NA	TRBV5-8	TRBD1	TGTGCCAGCACTTTGGGGACAGGGGCTTTAAGCCATGGCTACACCTTC	CASTLGTGALSHGYTF
TRBJ1-4	NA	TRBV27	TRBD1	TGTGCCAGCAGTTTCCTCAGGGGGCCAGAGGGAAAAACTGTTTTT	CASSFLRGPEGKTVF
TRBJ2-5	NA	TRBV14	NA	TGTGCCAGCAGCCAAGATCGCTATCACCAGGGCGTTGGGCAAGAGACCCAGTACTTC	CASSQDRYHQGVGQETQYF
TRBJ1-2	NA	TRBV7-9	NA	TGTGCCAGCAGCTTGGACACTTCTAACTATGGCTACACCTTC	CASSLDTSNYGYTF
TRBJ1-5	once	TRBV5-1	NA	TGCGCCAGCAGCTTAGAGGGATTGGGGCAGCCCCAGCATTTT	CASSLEGLGQPQHF
TRBJ1-1	few	TRBV21-1	NA	TGTGCCAGCAGCCCCTACAGGGGGGATAACACTGAAGCTTTCTTT	CASSPYRGDNTEAFF
TRBJ1-1	NA	TRBV5-8	NA	TGTGCCAGCAGCTTGGGCAGGGTGAACACTGAAGCTTTCTTT	CASSLGRVNTEAFF
TRBJ2-7	NA	TRBV27	NA	TGTGCCAGCAGCCAAGGAGCGGGCCCTTACGAGCAGTACTTC	CASSQGAGPYEQYF
TRBJ1-5	NA	TRBV6-1	NA	TGTGCCAGCAGTGAAATGCCGGGAAGCCAGCCCCAGCATTTT	CASSEMPGSQPQHF
TRBJ2-3	NA	TRBV15	NA	TGTGCCACCAGCAGAGGGGACTTCGGGACAGATACGCAGTATTTT	CATSRGDFGTDTQYF
TRBJ1-4	NA	TRBV5-4	NA	TGTGCCAGCAGGACCGGGACGGAGTCTAATGAAAAACTGTTTTTT	CASRTGTESNEKLFF
TRBJ1-5	NA	TRBV19	NA	TGTGCCAGTAGTAGTATCCCAAAGGGTACTCAGCCCCAGCATTTT	CASSSIPKGTQPQHF
TRBJ2-3	NA	TRBV27	NA	TGTGCCAGCAGTTCACAGGGTCTTAGCACAGATACGCAGTATTTT	CASSSQGLSTDTQYF
TRBJ1-2	NA	TRBV7-9	TRBD1	TGTGCCAGCAGCAACCCCCAGGACAGGGAGGTCTATGGCTACACCTTC	CASSNPQDREVYGYTF
TRBJ1-6	NA	TRBV7-6	NA	TGTGCCAGCAGCTTAGGGGGGCAGGGTTCACCCCTCCACTTT	CASSLGGQGSPLHF
TRBJ1-1	NA	TRBV5-1	NA	TGCGCCAGCAACGACCGGGTAAAGTCAGAGGCTTTCTTT	CASNDRVKSEAFF
TRBJ1-1	NA	TRBV6-4	NA	TGTGCCAGCAGTGACTCGACGGGGGGCACTGAAGCTTTCTTT	CASSDSTGGTEAFF
TRBJ1-6	once	TRBV25-1	NA	TGTGCCAGCAGTGTTGGAGGGCCCGAGAATTCACCCCTCCACTTT	CASSVGGPENSPLHF
TRBJ1-2	NA	TRBV5-3	TRBD1	TGTGCCAGAAGCCCACCCGGGACAGGGATCTATGGCTACACCTTC	CARSPPGTGIYGYTF
TRBJ2-2	NA	TRBV6-1	NA	TGTGCCAGCAGTGAAGAGGCGGCCTCCACCGGGGAGCTGTTTTTT	CASSEEAASTGELFF
TRBJ1-1	NA	TRBV5-4	NA	TGTGCCAGCAGCTTATCAGGGGTGAACACTGAAGCTTTCTTT	CASSLSGVNTEAFF
TRBJ1-2	NA	TRBV25-1	TRBD1	TGTGCCAGCAGTGGCGGGAGGACAGGGGCGAGGTATGGCTACACCTTC	CASSGGRTGARYGYTF
TRBJ1-5	once	TRBV19	NA	TGTGCCAGTAGAATAAGAATTAATAGCAATCAGCCCCAGCATTTT	CASRIRINSNQPQHF
TRBJ1-1	NA	TRBV12-5	NA	TGTGCTAGTGGTTTGTCAGGGTTTAGTACCCCAAACACTGAAGCTTTCTTT	CASGLSGFSTPNTEAFF